Sequencing of this T cell receptor (beta chain) was carried out in a study of glioma-infiltrating T cells. General study points: Non-neoplastic patients had below-expected tissue-blood divergence, while all gliomas exceeded expectation. Very few CDR3 sequences were shared between tissue and blood.

The CDR3 extends over 12 amino acids. V was trimmed by 1 base and J by 10 bases, leaving 10 bases between them. Per the germline V gene, CDR1 is LNHDA and CDR2 is SQIVND (reference sequence). As regards this clonotype: Its specificity is unknown.

Using RNA template, CDR3s of TCR alpha and beta were amplified with iRepertoire arm-PCR. TCRdb re-analysed the multiplex PCR reads in MiXCR, keeping a single row per CDR3 protein. The table lists fewer than 110,000 distinct CDR3 sequences, under 30% of them singletons. The chain carries TRBV19 and TRBJ1-1; D is perhaps TRBD1 (5 bases). This clonotype was obtained from a human donor with low-grade glioma or glioblastoma, undergoing nonglioma brain surgery, or in good health (not recorded which). The sample comprised glioma tissue, nonneoplastic brain tissue, or PBMCs (not recorded which). DNA for the CDR3: TGTGCCAGTAGTATAGTCGGCGGGGGAGCTTTCTTT. This encodes CASSIVGGGAFF.